These 30 T cell receptor beta chains share one sample of origin, sequenced in a study of CD8 T cells in ankylosing spondylitis. Study-wide results and limits: What appeared characteristic of ankylosing spondylitis blood was a TCR beta motif of fewer than ten highly homologous variants.

TCRdb recomputed calls from the 5' RACE reads with MiXCR, one row per CDR3 protein. The data hold around 770,000 distinct CDR3 sequences, with about 12% observed a single time. These receptors' targets are unknown. The sequencing sample was made of blood, either unsorted or a sorted T cell fraction (not recorded which). All receptors come from a male donor with ankylosing spondylitis.

This clonotype was found a few times. The chain carries TRBV18 and TRBJ2-3; no reliable D call. Germline V gene data show CDR1 as KGHSH and CDR2 as LQKENI. The CDR3 contains 15 residues. V was pared by 6 bases and J by 3 bases, with 16 bases between. The CDR3 sequence is CASSSSPGRTDTQYF. CDR3 DNA: TGTGCCAGCTCCTCTTCCCCTGGGCGGACAGATACGCAGTATTTT.

The V and J genes are TRBV6-1 and TRBJ1-2, with a possible D match to TRBD1 (6 bases). CDR3 length equals 13 residues. The V and J ends lost 6 bases and 8 bases respectively, with 16 bases between them. Germline V CDR1 and CDR2: MNHNS, SASEGT. CDR3 loop: CASSLTGKGGYTF. The CDR3 nucleotides read TGTGCCAGCAGCCTCACAGGGAAGGGCGGCTACACCTTC.

This clonotype was found a few times. The chain recombines TRBV29-1 with TRBJ2-1; 12 nucleotides align to TRBD2. The germline V gene has CDR1 SQVTM and CDR2 ANQGSEA. Germline trimming cut 7 bases from V and 8 bases from J; bases unmatched to any gene: 9. The CDR3 is 14 amino acids. CDR3 protein: CSAGTSGFGDEQFF. CDR3 coding DNA: TGCAGCGCCGGGACTAGCGGGTTTGGCGATGAGCAGTTCTTC.

There are many counts of this clonotype. The V call is TRBV6-2 or TRBV6-3, the J call TRBJ2-1; TRBD1 matches at 7 bases. J was trimmed by 7 bases and V by 6 bases; bases with no gene match: 3. The CDR3 consists of 12 residues. The germline V gene encodes CDR1 MNHEY and CDR2 SVGEGT. CDR3 DNA sequence: TGTGCCAGCAGACACAGGGGAAATGAGCAGTTCTTC. This gives the protein CASRHRGNEQFF.

The chain couples TRBV9 to TRBJ2-2; D gene ambiguous. Germline CDR1 reads SGDLS; CDR2 reads YYNGEE. The germline V and J ends were trimmed by 0 bases and 5 bases, with 14 bases remaining between them. The CDR3 sequence is 16 residues long. The CDR3 coding sequence is TGTGCCAGCAGCGTAGCGCACCGTCTTTGGACCGGGGAGCTGTTTTTT. It codes for CASSVAHRLWTGELFF.

In regard to this clonotype: A much larger clone differs from this one at a single base, so this may be a read error. V is TRBV18 and J is TRBJ2-1; D perhaps matches TRBD2 (6 bases). The ends were cut back, 3 bases at V and 4 bases at J, with 13 bases in the middle. The germline V gene encodes CDR1 KGHSH and CDR2 LQKENI. The CDR3 loop spans 15 amino acids. The CDR3 DNA reads TGTGCCAGCTCACCTCTAGCGAGAGTTTACAATGAGCAGTTCTTC. It codes for CASSPLARVYNEQFF. The whole variable domain, remainder taken from reference TRBV18 and TRBJ2-1, is NAGVMQNPRHLVRRRGQEARLRCSPMKGHSHVYWYRQLPEEGLKFMVYLQKENIIDESGMPKERFSAEFPKEGPSILRIQQVVRGDSAAYFCASSPLARVYNEQFFGPGTRLTVL.

V usage is TRBV12-3 or TRBV12-4 and J usage is TRBJ1-1, with D unresolved. CDR3 length: 14 amino acids. V lost 5 bases to trimming and J lost 3 bases, with 13 bases between them. The CDR3 protein is CASSLQVAYTEAFF. The CDR3 nucleotides read TGTGCCAGCAGTCTCCAGGTTGCATACACTGAAGCTTTCTTT.

This rearrangement joins TRBV20-1 to TRBJ2-1; either TRBD1 or TRBD2 may fit D (5 bases each). The CDR3 consists of 15 residues. V was pared by 2 bases and J by 4 bases, with 15 bases between. CDR1 and CDR2 from the germline V gene are DFQATT and SNEGSKA (reference sequence). The chain's CDR3 is CSARSRGIRYNEQFF. The CDR3 DNA is TGCAGTGCTAGATCCCGGGGCATCAGGTACAATGAGCAGTTCTTC.

This clonotype came up many times. This rearrangement joins TRBV20-1 to TRBJ2-7; 8 bases match TRBD1. The germline gives CDR1 DFQATT, CDR2 SNEGSKA (reference sequence). The V and J ends lost 3 bases and 0 bases, in that order; junction bases with no gene match: 4. The CDR3 is 14 residues long. The CDR3 spells CSASGTGISYEQYF. In DNA form, the CDR3 reads TGCAGTGCTAGCGGGACAGGCATCTCCTACGAGCAGTACTTC.

This clonotype was seen many times. The V gene is TRBV7-2, the J gene TRBJ2-1; D ambiguous. This CDR3 contains 13 residues. Germline V gene data show CDR1 as SGHTA and CDR2 as FQGNSA. Deletions cut 5 bases from V and 4 bases from J, with 9 bases between. CDR3 in DNA: TGTGCCAGCAGCAAAGGCCCTTACAATGAGCAGTTCTTC. It yields the protein CASSKGPYNEQFF. The full variable domain, completed using reference TRBV7-2 and TRBJ2-1, is GAGVSQSPSNKVTEKGKDVELRCDPISGHTALYWYRQSLGQGLEFLIYFQGNSAPDKSGLPSDRFSAERTGGSVSTLTIQRTQQEDSAVYLCASSKGPYNEQFFGPGTRLTVL.

V usage is TRBV5-1 and J usage is TRBJ2-3; 9 nucleotides match TRBD1. With V trimmed by 4 bases and J by 1 base, 13 bases remained unmatched. This CDR3 region has 18 residues. CDR1 and CDR2 (germline): SGHRS, YFSETQ. CDR3 in DNA: TGCGCCAGCAGCCCCCTCTCCGGGACAGGGTTGGGCACAGATACGCAGTATTTT. The encoded protein is CASSPLSGTGLGTDTQYF.

With respect to this clonotype: Lacking the conserved final phenylalanine or tryptophan, this CDR3 likely reflects a read error. This chain links TRBV12-3 or TRBV12-4 with TRBJ1-5; D is unresolved. The CDR3 is 15 amino acids. Trimming stripped 8 bases from V and 1 base from J, with 15 bases between. Written as DNA, the CDR3 is TGTGCCAGCCATCGCGGGGATCGGAGCAATCAGCCCCAGCATCTT. This codes for CASHRGDRSNQPQHL.

This clonotype was found many times. This chain connects TRBV4-2 to TRBJ2-7, with D unresolved. CDR3 length: 14 amino acids. Germline loops: CDR1 LGHNA, CDR2 YNFKEQ. The V end was cut by 2 bases, the J end by 7 bases, with 15 bases between. The CDR3 DNA reads TGTGCCAGCAGCCAATCTCCTGCCCTACGAGAGCAGTACTTC. It codes for CASSQSPALREQYF.

This clonotype has a handful of counts. The V and J genes are TRBV6-2 or TRBV6-3 and TRBJ1-1; D call uncertain. CDR3 length equals 15 residues. Trimming removed 6 bases from V and 0 bases from J, with 14 bases in between. The germline gives CDR1 MNHEY, CDR2 SVGEGT. The CDR3 protein is CASSSLGFMNTEAFF. The CDR3 coding sequence is TGTGCCAGCAGCTCCCTTGGTTTCATGAACACTGAAGCTTTCTTT.

V gene TRBV11-2 combines with J gene TRBJ1-6, with D possibly TRBD1 on 5 matching bases. The CDR3 spans 15 residues. The germline V and J ends were trimmed by 5 bases and 7 bases, with 15 bases remaining between them. Per germline, CDR1 SGHAT and CDR2 FQNNGV. The CDR3 sequence is CASSRGTGRNSPLHF. The CDR3 coding sequence is TGTGCCAGCAGCCGCGGGACGGGGCGGAATTCACCCCTCCACTTT.

This clonotype was found many times. This chain uses TRBV5-6 with TRBJ2-3, with a possible D match to TRBD1 (6 bases). CDR1 SGHDT and CDR2 YYEEEE come from the germline V gene. Trimming shortened V by 4 bases and J by 6 bases, and 12 bases separated the two germline ends. This CDR3 spans 13 amino acids. The CDR3 region has the DNA TGTGCCAGCAGCCACATCAGGGGCGATACGCAGTATTTT. It codes for CASSHIRGDTQYF.

This clonotype was observed once. CDR3 loop: CATIPGRGFVDTEAFF. Written as DNA, the CDR3 is TGTGCCACTATCCCGGGGCGTGGGTTCGTGGACACTGAAGCTTTCTTT. This chain links TRBV28 with TRBJ1-1, with TRBD1 as a possible D gene (5 bases). Trimming left V 10 bases short and J 3 bases short, with 24 bases between. Germline CDR1 is MDHEN and CDR2 is SYDVKM. This CDR3 region has 16 residues.

The chain is built from TRBV10-3 and TRBJ2-7; 11 nucleotides match TRBD2. This CDR3 comprises 12 residues. Germline lookup yields CDR1 ENHRY and CDR2 SYGVKD. V dropped 8 bases and J dropped 7; count of bases not matched to a gene: 4. The CDR3 nucleotides are TGTGCCATCGGGACTAGCGGTAGGGAGCAGTACTTC. The encoded protein is CAIGTSGREQYF.

Ten or more counts support this clonotype. The rearrangement uses TRBV4-3 and TRBJ1-5, with D hard to call. Trimming removed 3 bases from V and 6 bases from J, with 9 bases in between. This CDR3 is 13 amino acids long. Germline assignment: CDR1 LGHNA and CDR2 YSLEER. CDR3: CASSQGRGQPQHF. As DNA, the CDR3 is TGCGCCAGCAGCCAGGGCCGTGGTCAGCCCCAGCATTTT.

In this sample, this clonotype turned up a few times. The chain employs TRBV5-6 and TRBJ2-7; 10 nucleotides line up with TRBD1. The CDR3 consists of 15 residues. Germline CDR1 is SGHDT and CDR2 is YYEEEE. V dropped 4 bases and J dropped 2; count of bases not matched to a gene: 6. As DNA, the CDR3 is TGTGCCAGCAGCCAGACAGGGGGCTGGGCCTACGAGCAGTACTTC. It specifies CASSQTGGWAYEQYF.

This clonotype appeared many times. This chain links TRBV5-1 with TRBJ2-1; the match to TRBD1 covers 9 bases. The germline CDR1 and CDR2 sequences are SGHRS and YFSETQ. This CDR3 has 17 amino acids. V lost 4 bases and J lost 5; bases outside the gene matches: 13. CDR3 DNA: TGCGCCAGCAGCCCTCCCGGGACAGGGTTCGGGGACAATGAGCAGTTCTTC. Protein sequence: CASSPPGTGFGDNEQFF. Complete variable domain (other parts from reference TRBV5-1 and TRBJ2-1): KAGVTQTPRYLIKTRGQQVTLSCSPISGHRSVSWYQQTPGQGLQFLFEYFSETQRNKGNFPGRFSGRQFSNSRSEMNVSTLELGDSALYLCASSPPGTGFGDNEQFFGPGTRLTVL.

For the CDR3, the DNA is TGCAGCGTTCGAAGGGGACTAGCGGGGGTCAATGAGCAGTTCTTC. Its translation: CSVRRGLAGVNEQFF. V and J are TRBV29-1 and TRBJ2-1, with 14 bases matching TRBD2. Germline CDR1 SQVTM, CDR2 ANQGSEA. V lost 5 bases and J lost 6; bases outside the gene matches: 6. This CDR3 comprises 15 residues.

The genes are TRBV20-1 and TRBJ1-1; 9 nucleotides line up with TRBD1. The length of the CDR3 is 13 residues. The trim removed 5 bases at V and 3 bases at J, leaving 4 bases unmatched. Germline CDR1 DFQATT, CDR2 SNEGSKA (reference sequence). The CDR3 nucleotides read TGCAGTGCTTCCGGGACAGGGCACACTGAAGCTTTCTTT. It codes for CSASGTGHTEAFF.

This clonotype was recorded a few times. The chain carries TRBV7-9 and TRBJ1-4; TRBD1 matches at 8 bases. The CDR3 length is 14 residues. Trimming cost V 5 bases and J 8 bases; bases outside gene matches: 7. Germline V gene sequence: CDR1 SEHNR, CDR2 FQNEAQ (reference sequence). The CDR3 DNA follows: TGTGCCAGCAGCCCCGGACAGGGCCCCGAAAAACTGTTTTTT. Its protein product is CASSPGQGPEKLFF.

In this sample, this clonotype turned up a few times. The chain recombines TRBV20-1 with TRBJ2-1, with D perhaps TRBD2 (6 bases). CDR1 and CDR2 from the germline V gene are DFQATT and SNEGSKA (reference sequence). The CDR3 covers 14 residues. Trimming pared 4 bases from V and 1 base from J, leaving 11 bases between. This CDR3 reads CSANTGVSYNEQFF. CDR3 in DNA: TGCAGTGCTAACACGGGAGTTTCCTACAATGAGCAGTTCTTC.

This clonotype has only a few counts. The CDR3 DNA sequence: TGTGCCAGCAGCTCCCACTTATCGGATACGCAGTATTTT. This encodes CASSSHLSDTQYF. The chain carries TRBV7-3 and TRBJ2-3; D not certain. The ends were cut back, 4 bases at V and 6 bases at J, with 11 bases in the middle. Germline V gene lookup returns CDR1 SGHTA and CDR2 FQGTGA. The CDR3 is 13 amino acids.

This clonotype was found a few times. This chain joins TRBV11-2 and TRBJ2-7, with D maybe TRBD2 (6 bases). There are 14 residues in the CDR3. CDR1 and CDR2 (germline): SGHAT, FQNNGV. Deletions cut 0 bases from V and 5 bases from J, with 11 bases between. CDR3 sequence: CASSLDPGDDEQYF. In DNA, the CDR3 is TGTGCCAGCAGCTTAGATCCGGGGGATGACGAGCAGTACTTC.

This clonotype showed up many times. J is TRBJ2-7 and V is TRBV6-1, with TRBD1 as a possible D gene (5 bases). The CDR3 totals 13 residues. The germline V and J ends were trimmed by 5 bases and 2 bases, with 10 bases remaining between them. The germline CDR1 and CDR2 sequences are MNHNS and SASEGT. CDR3 in DNA: TGTGCCAGCAGTCCCAGGGAAGCCTACGAGCAGTACTTC. It is translated as CASSPREAYEQYF.

This clonotype was detected a few times. This chain uses TRBV18 with TRBJ2-5; 7 bases line up with TRBD2. The ends lost 4 bases at V and 2 bases at J; junction bases unmatched: 10. Germline CDR1 is KGHSH and CDR2 is LQKENI. The CDR3 runs to 16 residues. The CDR3 protein is CASSRNGASGQETQYF. The CDR3, as DNA: TGTGCCAGCTCACGGAACGGGGCTAGCGGACAAGAGACCCAGTACTTC.

This chain connects TRBV9 to TRBJ1-6, with D perhaps TRBD1 (5 bases). Trimming removed 0 bases at V and 8 bases at J, with 12 bases between. Germline loops: CDR1 SGDLS, CDR2 YYNGEE. This CDR3 region has 15 residues. CDR3 sequence reads: CASSVDGATDSPLHF. The CDR3 DNA sequence: TGTGCCAGCAGCGTAGATGGGGCGACGGATTCACCCCTCCACTTT.